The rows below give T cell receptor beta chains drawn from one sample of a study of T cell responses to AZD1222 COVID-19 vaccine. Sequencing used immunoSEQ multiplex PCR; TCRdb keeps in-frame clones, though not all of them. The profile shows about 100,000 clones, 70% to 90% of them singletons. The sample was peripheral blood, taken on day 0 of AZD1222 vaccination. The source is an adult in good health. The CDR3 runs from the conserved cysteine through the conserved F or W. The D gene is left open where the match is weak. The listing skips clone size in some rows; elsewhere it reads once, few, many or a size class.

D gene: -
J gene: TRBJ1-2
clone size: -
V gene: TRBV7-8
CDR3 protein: CASGPANRAVNYGYTF
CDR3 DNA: TGTGCCAGCGGGCCAGCCAACAGGGCTGTGAACTATGGCTACACCTTC

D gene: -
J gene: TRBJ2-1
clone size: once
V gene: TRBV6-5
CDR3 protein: CASRRESSYNEQFF
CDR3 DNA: TGTGCCAGCAGGCGGGAAAGCTCCTACAATGAGCAGTTCTTC

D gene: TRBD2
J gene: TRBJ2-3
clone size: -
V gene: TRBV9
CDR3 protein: CASSPTSSGYTDTQYF
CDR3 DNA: TGTGCCAGCAGCCCAACCTCTAGCGGTTACACAGATACGCAGTATTTT

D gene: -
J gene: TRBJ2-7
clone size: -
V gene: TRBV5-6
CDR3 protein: CASSLEMGAVYEQYF
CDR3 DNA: TGTGCCAGCAGCTTGGAGATGGGAGCTGTCTACGAGCAGTACTTC

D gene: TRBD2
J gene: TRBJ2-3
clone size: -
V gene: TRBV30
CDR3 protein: CAWNLPALAGADTQYF
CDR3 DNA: TGTGCCTGGAACCTACCCGCGCTAGCGGGGGCAGATACGCAGTATTTT

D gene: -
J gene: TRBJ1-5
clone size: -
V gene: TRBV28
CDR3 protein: CASSSLELSQPQHF
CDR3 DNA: TGTGCCAGCAGTTCACTCGAACTAAGTCAGCCCCAGCATTTT

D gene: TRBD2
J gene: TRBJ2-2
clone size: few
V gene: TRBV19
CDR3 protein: CASSSKRESVGELFF
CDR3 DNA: TGTGCCAGTAGTAGTAAGCGGGAGAGTGTCGGGGAGCTGTTTTTT

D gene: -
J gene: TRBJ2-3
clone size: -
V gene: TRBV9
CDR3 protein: CASSVEALGDSTDTQYF
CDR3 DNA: TGTGCCAGCAGCGTAGAGGCCCTGGGGGACTCCACAGATACGCAGTATTTT

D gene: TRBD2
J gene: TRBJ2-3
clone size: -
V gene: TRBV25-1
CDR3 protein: CASTPPLAGGTDTQYF
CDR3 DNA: TGTGCCAGCACCCCCCCACTAGCGGGGGGCACAGATACGCAGTATTTT

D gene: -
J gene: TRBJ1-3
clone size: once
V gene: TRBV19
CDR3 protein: CATIGGRGGPSGNTIYF
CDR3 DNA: TGTGCCACCATAGGTGGCAGGGGAGGTCCCTCTGGAAACACCATATATTTT